These 21 T cell receptor beta chains originate from one sample sequenced in a study of human T cells and chemical hapten exposure. TCRdb reprocessed the RACE reads via MiXCR and lists one record per CDR3 protein. The profile shows more than 55,000 distinct CDR3 sequences, 9.8% of them singletons. Time point described: patch test 1, 2 weeks after DPC sensitization. Treatment of the sample: therapeutic diphenylcyclopropenone sensitization with weekly scalp DPC. The material was whole blood, obtained in connection with sensitization to the hapten diphenylcyclopropenone (DPC). These receptors were taken from a woman between 40 and 55 years old with alopecia areata. Some clones in this sample may be carry-over from other donors' samples.

This clonotype has more than one count but fewer than ten. The genes are TRBV11-2 and TRBJ1-4; D may be TRBD1 (6 bases). Germline CDR1 and CDR2: SGHAT and FQNNGV. The CDR3 has 15 residues. Trimming shortened V by 5 bases and J by 0 bases, and 10 bases separated the two germline ends. The CDR3 nucleotides are TGTGCCAGCAGCACTCAGGGGTCAACTAATGAAAAACTGTTTTTT. Protein: CASSTQGSTNEKLFF.

This clonotype was found many times. V is TRBV18 and J is TRBJ1-5, with TRBD1 as a possible D gene (5 bases). Germline CDR1 KGHSH, CDR2 LQKENI. V was pared by 6 bases and J by 6 bases, with 12 bases between. The CDR3 covers 13 residues. CDR3 DNA sequence: TGTGCCAGCTCTGGAGGGGAGGCTCAGCCCCAGCATTTT. Protein product: CASSGGEAQPQHF.

This clonotype was counted ten times or more. CDR3 in amino acids: CSALEGTRPRKTNTEAFF. In DNA form, the CDR3 reads TGCAGTGCCCTAGAGGGGACAAGGCCCAGGAAGACGAACACTGAAGCTTTCTTT. The genes are TRBV20-1 and TRBJ1-1; D might be TRBD1 (6 bases). Germline-derived CDR1 and CDR2 are DFQATT and SNEGSKA (reference sequence). Trimming took 6 bases from V and 1 from J, leaving 27 bases between them. This CDR3 comprises 18 residues.

This clonotype was seen repeatedly, ten times or more. This sequence joins TRBV29-1 and TRBJ1-2; unclear D gene. The V end lost 4 bases, the J end lost 0 bases, and 6 bases lay between the germline ends. The length of the CDR3 is 12 residues. In germline, CDR1 is SQVTM, CDR2 ANQGSEA. The CDR3 nucleotides are TGCAGCGTTGGGGAGTCTAACTATGGCTACACCTTC. Amino acids: CSVGESNYGYTF. The complete variable domain, with remaining parts taken from reference TRBV29-1 and TRBJ1-2, reads SAVISQKPSRDICQRGTSLTIQCQVDSQVTMMFWYRQQPGQSLTLIATANQGSEATYESGFVIDKFPISRPNLTFSTLTVSNMSPEDSSIYLCSVGESNYGYTFGSGTRLTVV.

Ten or more counts support this clonotype. This chain uses TRBV7-2 with TRBJ2-7, with D possibly TRBD1 on 6 matching bases. The germline gives CDR1 SGHTA, CDR2 FQGNSA. Trimming removed 5 bases at V and 3 bases at J, with 20 bases between. The CDR3 extends over 16 amino acids. Here the CDR3 DNA reads TGTGCCAGCAGCATCCCGGGGAGAGGGGGTGGCTACGAGCAGTACTTC. Translating gives CASSIPGRGGGYEQYF.

Ten or more counts support this clonotype. This rearrangement joins TRBV18 to TRBJ1-4; 7 bases are a match to TRBD1. The V gene end was trimmed by 6 bases and the J gene end by 6 bases; junction bases not matched to a gene: 4. Germline assignment: CDR1 KGHSH and CDR2 LQKENI. This CDR3 is built from 13 residues. The CDR3 loop is CASSPTGYEKLFF. In DNA form, the CDR3 reads TGTGCCAGCTCGCCGACAGGGTATGAAAAACTGTTTTTT.

There are many counts of this clonotype. The gene calls are TRBV7-6 and TRBJ2-7; D remains ambiguous. CDR3 length: 14 amino acids. Trimming pared 2 bases from V and 6 bases from J, leaving 14 bases between. The germline gives CDR1 SGHVS, CDR2 FNYEAQ. Written as DNA, the CDR3 is TGTGCCAGCAGCTTACGCGTCTCGGAAGCCGAGCAGTACTTC. The encoded protein is CASSLRVSEAEQYF.

V gene TRBV6-1 combines with J gene TRBJ1-5, with a weak D call TRBD1 (5 bases). CDR1 is MNHNS, CDR2 SASEGT, per germline. The length of the CDR3 is 16 residues. The germline V and J ends were trimmed by 6 bases and 2 bases, with 17 bases remaining between them. For the CDR3, the DNA is TGTGCCAGCAGCTACAACCCAGGGTTTGGCAATCAGCCCCAGCATTTT. Its translation: CASSYNPGFGNQPQHF.

The J gene is TRBJ2-7, the V gene TRBV5-4; no clear D. CDR3 length: 10 amino acids. The V gene's germline CDR1 is SGHNT and CDR2 YYREEE (reference sequence). Trimming stripped 1 base from V and 5 bases from J, with 1 base between. CDR3 bases: TGTGCCAGCAGCTTGAACGAGCAGTACTTC. Amino acids: CASSLNEQYF.

This clonotype turned up a few times. The chain is built from TRBV12-3 or TRBV12-4 and TRBJ1-1; D may be TRBD1 (5 bases). This CDR3 spans 15 amino acids. Deletions cut 3 bases from V and 2 bases from J, with 13 bases between. CDR3 nucleotide sequence: TGTGCCAGCAGTTTCGGACCCCGGGGCAACACTGAAGCTTTCTTT. Its protein product is CASSFGPRGNTEAFF.

The chain carries TRBV12-3 or TRBV12-4 and TRBJ2-1; 12 bases are a match to TRBD1. The CDR3 runs to 16 residues. The V segment lost 3 bases and the J segment 9 bases; nucleotides outside the gene matches: 9. CDR3 in amino acids: CASSFRMGQGAGEQFF. The CDR3 DNA is TGTGCCAGCAGTTTCCGCATGGGACAGGGGGCCGGTGAGCAGTTCTTC.

Comments on this clonotype: This may be a read error: a much more frequent sequence differs by one nucleotide. Since the CDR3 does not end with the conserved phenylalanine or tryptophan, this likely comes from a read error. The DNA is left out, because the CDR3 cannot be placed on it with certainty; the CDR3 is given as TCRdb lists it. The chain carries TRBV7-2 and TRBJ2-7; whether TRBD1, the table's D call, matches the DNA was not checked. The germline V gene encodes CDR1 SGHTA and CDR2 FQGNSA. The CDR3 is 12 residues long, ends included. The CDR3: CASSLGGTGFYL.

This chain uses TRBV25-1 with TRBJ1-6; D may be TRBD1 (6 bases). Trimming removed 5 bases from V and 10 bases from J, with 12 bases in between. CDR1 and CDR2 from the germline V gene are MGHDK and SYGVNS. The CDR3 length is 13 residues. The CDR3 spells CASSNRAGSPLHF. For the CDR3, the DNA is TGTGCCAGCAGTAACAGGGCCGGGTCACCCCTCCACTTT. Looking up the rest from reference TRBV25-1 and TRBJ1-6 gives the full variable domain: EADIYQTPRYLVIGTGKKITLECSQTMGHDKMYWYQQDPGMELHLIHYSYGVNSTEKGDLSSESTVSRIRTEHFPLTLESARPSHTSQYLCASSNRAGSPLHFGNGTRLTVT.

The chain uses TRBV5-8 and TRBJ1-1; D call uncertain. There are 11 residues in the CDR3. The V gene lost 3 bases and the J gene lost 3 bases, with 3 bases spanning the gap. From germline, CDR1 is SGHTS and CDR2 YDEGEE. DNA of the CDR3: TGTGCCAGCAGCTGGTACACTGAAGCTTTCTTT. Protein sequence: CASSWYTEAFF. The complete variable domain, with remaining parts taken from reference TRBV5-8 and TRBJ1-1, reads EAGVTQSPTHLIKTRGQQATLRCSPISGHTSVYWYQQALGLGLQFLLWYDEGEERNRGNFPPRFSGRQFPNYSSELNVNALELEDSALYLCASSWYTEAFFGQGTRLTVV.

This clonotype was seen many times. The V call is TRBV7-9, the J call TRBJ1-2; TRBD1 matches at 11 bases. The ends lost 5 bases at V and 3 bases at J; junction bases unmatched: 5. CDR3 size: 15 residues. The germline V gene encodes CDR1 SEHNR and CDR2 FQNEAQ (reference sequence). The CDR3 region has the DNA TGTGCCAGCAGCCCCGGGACAGGGGGTGACTATGGCTACACCTTC. As protein: CASSPGTGGDYGYTF.

This clonotype was found many times. This rearrangement joins TRBV13 to TRBJ2-2; 7 bases match TRBD2. V lost 4 bases, J lost 4 bases, and 0 bases stayed unmatched. The CDR3 sequence is 13 residues long. Per germline, CDR1 PRHDT and CDR2 FYEKMQ (reference sequence). CDR3 region: CASSSGGTGELFF. CDR3 in DNA: TGTGCCAGCAGCTCGGGAGGCACCGGGGAGCTGTTTTTT.

This clonotype has more than one count but fewer than ten. In DNA form, the CDR3 reads TGTGCCATCAACACTCAGAACTCCTACGAGCAGTACTTC. It yields the protein CAINTQNSYEQYF. The chain links TRBV10-3 to TRBJ2-7; D is undetermined. Germline CDR1 ENHRY, CDR2 SYGVKD. Trimming took off 7 bases at V and 0 bases at J, with 10 bases between the two ends. This CDR3 is 13 amino acids long.

As regards this clonotype: A read error may produce the germline difference seen at one junction end. The CDR3 DNA reads TGCAGTGCCAGACGGGACAGGGGGCAGGAGACCCGGTACTTC. It translates to CSARRDRGQETRYF. This sequence joins TRBV20-1 and TRBJ2-5; 12 positions match TRBD1. CDR1 and CDR2 (germline): DFQATT, SNEGSKA (reference sequence). This CDR3 region has 14 residues.

This clonotype has ten or more counts. V is TRBV3-1 and J is TRBJ2-5; D is ambiguous. This CDR3 comprises 12 residues. CDR1 and CDR2 (germline): LGHDT, YNNKEL (reference sequence). Trimming stripped 7 bases from V and 1 base from J, with 7 bases between. The CDR3 is CASTRLQETQYF. DNA of the CDR3: TGTGCCAGCACCCGGCTCCAAGAGACCCAGTACTTC.

This clonotype came up many times. The chain couples TRBV11-2 to TRBJ1-1; D unresolved. The CDR3 runs to 13 residues. V was cut by 5 bases and J by 1 base, with 8 bases left in between. Germline CDR1 SGHAT, CDR2 FQNNGV. The CDR3 region has the DNA TGTGCCAGCAGCAATCTGGAGAACACTGAAGCTTTCTTT. It codes for CASSNLENTEAFF.

This clonotype was counted a few times. The V and J genes are TRBV5-1 and TRBJ1-1; D perhaps matches TRBD1 (6 bases). V dropped 2 bases and J dropped 5 bases, with 16 bases sitting between them. Germline CDR1 SGHRS, CDR2 YFSETQ. This CDR3 contains 15 residues. The CDR3 sequence: CASSFDVFRGTEAFF. Here the CDR3 DNA reads TGCGCCAGCAGCTTTGATGTTTTCAGGGGAACTGAAGCTTTCTTT.